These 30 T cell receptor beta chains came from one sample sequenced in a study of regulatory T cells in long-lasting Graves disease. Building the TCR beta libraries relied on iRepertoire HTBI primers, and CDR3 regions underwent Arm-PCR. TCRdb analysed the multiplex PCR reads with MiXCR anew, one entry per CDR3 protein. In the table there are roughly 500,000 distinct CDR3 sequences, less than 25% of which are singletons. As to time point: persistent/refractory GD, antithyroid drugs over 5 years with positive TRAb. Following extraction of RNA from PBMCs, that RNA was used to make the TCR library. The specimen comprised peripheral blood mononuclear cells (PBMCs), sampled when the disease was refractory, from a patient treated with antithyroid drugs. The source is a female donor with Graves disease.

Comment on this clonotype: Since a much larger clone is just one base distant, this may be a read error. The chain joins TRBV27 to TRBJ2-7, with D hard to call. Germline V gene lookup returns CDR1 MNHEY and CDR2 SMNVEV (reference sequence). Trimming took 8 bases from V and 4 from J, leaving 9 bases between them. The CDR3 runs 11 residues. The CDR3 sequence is CASGSPYEQYF. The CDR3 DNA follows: TGTGCCAGCGGGTCCCCTTACGAGCAGTACTTC.

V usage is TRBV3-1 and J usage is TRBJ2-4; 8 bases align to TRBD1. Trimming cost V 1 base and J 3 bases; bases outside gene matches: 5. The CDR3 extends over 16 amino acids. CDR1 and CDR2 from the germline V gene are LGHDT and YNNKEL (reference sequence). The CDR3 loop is CASSQGTGTGKNIQYF. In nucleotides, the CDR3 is TGTGCCAGCAGCCAAGGGACTGGGACAGGCAAAAACATTCAGTACTTC.

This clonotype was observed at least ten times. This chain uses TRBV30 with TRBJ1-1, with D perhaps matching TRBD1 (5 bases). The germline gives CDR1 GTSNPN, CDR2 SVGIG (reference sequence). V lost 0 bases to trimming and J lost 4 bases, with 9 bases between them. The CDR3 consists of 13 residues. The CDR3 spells CAWSVRQGTEAFF. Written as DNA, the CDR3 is TGTGCCTGGAGTGTAAGGCAGGGCACTGAAGCTTTCTTT.

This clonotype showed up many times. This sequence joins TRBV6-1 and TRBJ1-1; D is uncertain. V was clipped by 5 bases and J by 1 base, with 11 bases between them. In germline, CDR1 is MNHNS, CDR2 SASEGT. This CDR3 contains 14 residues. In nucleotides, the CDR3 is TGTGCCAGCAGTATGACACCGGGGAACACTGAAGCTTTCTTT. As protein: CASSMTPGNTEAFF.

CDR3 protein: CASSFDGTDTQYF. The CDR3 nucleotides read TGTGCCAGCAGCTTCGACGGCACAGATACGCAGTATTTT. The rearrangement links TRBV5-5 to TRBJ2-3; D is undetermined. Trimming pared 2 bases from V and 1 base from J, leaving 5 bases between. This CDR3 comprises 13 residues. Germline V gene sequence: CDR1 SGHKS, CDR2 YYEKEE (reference sequence).

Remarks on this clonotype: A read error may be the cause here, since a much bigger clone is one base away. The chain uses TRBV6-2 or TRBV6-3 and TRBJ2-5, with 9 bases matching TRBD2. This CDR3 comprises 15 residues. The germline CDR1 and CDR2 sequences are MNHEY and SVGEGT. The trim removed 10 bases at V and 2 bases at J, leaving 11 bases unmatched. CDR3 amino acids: CANKILAGTQETQYF. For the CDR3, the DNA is TGTGCCAACAAGATCCTAGCGGGGACTCAAGAGACCCAGTACTTC.

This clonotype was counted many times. Written as DNA, the CDR3 is TGCGCCAGCAGTGAAGACAGAGAGGCGACCCAGTACTTC. Protein: CASSEDREATQYF. The V call is TRBV10-1, the J call TRBJ2-5; D may be TRBD1 (5 bases). CDR1 is WNHNN, CDR2 SYGVQD, per germline (reference sequence). Trimming stripped 3 bases from V and 7 bases from J, with 12 bases between. The CDR3 has 13 residues.

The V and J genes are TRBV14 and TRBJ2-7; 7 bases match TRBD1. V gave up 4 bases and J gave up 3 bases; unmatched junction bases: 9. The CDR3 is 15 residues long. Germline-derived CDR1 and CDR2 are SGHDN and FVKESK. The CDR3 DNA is TGTGCCAGCAGCCCCCGACAGGGCTCTTACTACGAGCAGTACTTC. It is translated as CASSPRQGSYYEQYF.

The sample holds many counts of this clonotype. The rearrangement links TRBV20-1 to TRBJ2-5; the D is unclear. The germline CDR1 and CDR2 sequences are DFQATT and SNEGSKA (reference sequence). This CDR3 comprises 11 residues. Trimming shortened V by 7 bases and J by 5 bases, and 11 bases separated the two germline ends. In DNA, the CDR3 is TGCAGTGATCGCGTGGGCGAGACCCAGTACTTC. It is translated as CSDRVGETQYF.

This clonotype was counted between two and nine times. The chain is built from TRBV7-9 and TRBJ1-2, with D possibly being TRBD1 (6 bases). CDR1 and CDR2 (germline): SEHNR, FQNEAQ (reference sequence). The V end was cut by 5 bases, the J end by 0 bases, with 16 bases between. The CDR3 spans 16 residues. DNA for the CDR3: TGTGCCAGCAGCCCATCGCGACAGGACACTAACTATGGCTACACCTTC. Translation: CASSPSRQDTNYGYTF. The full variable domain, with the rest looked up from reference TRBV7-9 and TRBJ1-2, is DTGVSQNPRHKITKRGQNVTFRCDPISEHNRLYWYRQTLGQGPEFLTYFQNEAQLEKSRLLSDRFSAERPKGSFSTLEIQRTEQGDSAMYLCASSPSRQDTNYGYTFGSGTRLTVV.

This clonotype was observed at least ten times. CDR3 nucleotide sequence: TGTGCCAGCAGTGTTTTGGCGGTCTCCTACGAGCAGTACTTC. Protein sequence: CASSVLAVSYEQYF. This rearrangement joins TRBV6-2 or TRBV6-3 to TRBJ2-7; D not certain. The CDR3 extends over 14 amino acids. Per germline, CDR1 MNHEY and CDR2 SVGEGT. Trimming removed 5 bases from V and 0 bases from J, with 11 bases in between.

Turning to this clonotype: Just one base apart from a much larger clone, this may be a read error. This chain's CDR3 is CASSLYPAGGQETQYF. The CDR3 nucleotides are TGTGCCAGCAGCTTATACCCGGCAGGGGGCCAAGAGACCCAGTACTTC. The rearrangement uses TRBV7-2 and TRBJ2-5; 7 bases line up with TRBD1. CDR1 and CDR2 from the germline V gene are SGHTA and FQGNSA. Trimming took 2 bases from V and 1 from J; bases not matched to a gene: 7. CDR3 length: 16 residues.

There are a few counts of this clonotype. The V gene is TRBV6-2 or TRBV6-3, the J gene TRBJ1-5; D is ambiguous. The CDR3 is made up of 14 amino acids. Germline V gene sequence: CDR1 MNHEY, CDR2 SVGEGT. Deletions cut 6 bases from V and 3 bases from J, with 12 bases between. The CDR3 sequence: CASSGGRFNQPQHF. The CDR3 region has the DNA TGTGCCAGCAGCGGCGGACGGTTCAATCAGCCCCAGCATTTT.

CDR3 residues: CASSNTFGRLDDEQYF. In DNA form, the CDR3 reads TGTGCCAGCAGTAATACATTCGGACGGCTCGATGACGAGCAGTACTTC. The chain uses TRBV6-1 and TRBJ2-7; D remains ambiguous. V lost 5 bases and J 5 bases, leaving 22 bases between the germline ends. This CDR3 region has 16 residues. Looked up from germline, CDR1 is MNHNS and CDR2 is SASEGT.

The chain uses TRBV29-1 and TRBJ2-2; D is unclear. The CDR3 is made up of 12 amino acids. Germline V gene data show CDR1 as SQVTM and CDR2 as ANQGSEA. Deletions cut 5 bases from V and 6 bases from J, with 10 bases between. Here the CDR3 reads CSVPNQAGELFF. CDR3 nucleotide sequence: TGCAGCGTTCCCAACCAGGCCGGGGAGCTGTTTTTT.

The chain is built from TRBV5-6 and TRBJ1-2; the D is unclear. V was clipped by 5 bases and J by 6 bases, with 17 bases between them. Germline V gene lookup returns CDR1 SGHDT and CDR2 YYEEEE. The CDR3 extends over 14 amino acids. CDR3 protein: CASRLNPRVDGYTF. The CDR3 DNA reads TGTGCCAGCAGACTAAATCCGCGTGTTGATGGCTACACCTTC.

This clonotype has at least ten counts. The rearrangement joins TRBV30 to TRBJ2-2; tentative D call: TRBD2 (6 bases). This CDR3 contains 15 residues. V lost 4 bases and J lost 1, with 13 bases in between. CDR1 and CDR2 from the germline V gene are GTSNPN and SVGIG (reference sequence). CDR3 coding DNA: TGTGCCTGGAACGAACGGGGGAGGAACACCGGGGAGCTGTTTTTT. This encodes CAWNERGRNTGELFF. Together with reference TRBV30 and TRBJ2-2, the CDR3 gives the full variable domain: SQTIHQWPATLVQPVGSPLSLECTVEGTSNPNLYWYRQAAGRGLQLLFYSVGIGQISSEVPQNLSASRPQDRQFILSSKKLLLSDSGFYLCAWNERGRNTGELFFGEGSRLTVL.

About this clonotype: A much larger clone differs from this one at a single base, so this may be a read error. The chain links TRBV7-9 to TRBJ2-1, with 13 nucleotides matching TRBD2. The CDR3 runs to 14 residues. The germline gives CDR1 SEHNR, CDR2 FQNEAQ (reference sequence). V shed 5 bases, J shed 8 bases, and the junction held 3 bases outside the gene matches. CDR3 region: CASSPGLAGDEQFF. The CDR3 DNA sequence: TGTGCCAGCAGCCCAGGACTAGCGGGAGATGAGCAGTTCTTC.

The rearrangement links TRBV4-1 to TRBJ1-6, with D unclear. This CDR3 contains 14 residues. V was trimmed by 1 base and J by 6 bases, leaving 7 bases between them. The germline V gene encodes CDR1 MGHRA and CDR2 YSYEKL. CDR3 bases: TGCGCCAGCAGCCAAGTACAGTCTAATTCACCCCTCCACTTT. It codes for CASSQVQSNSPLHF.

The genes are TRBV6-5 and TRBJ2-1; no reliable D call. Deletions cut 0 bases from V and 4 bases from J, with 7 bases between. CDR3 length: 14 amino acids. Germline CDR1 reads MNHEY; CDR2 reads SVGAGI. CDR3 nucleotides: TGTGCCAGCAGTTACTCGAACGGGTACAATGAGCAGTTCTTC. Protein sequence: CASSYSNGYNEQFF.

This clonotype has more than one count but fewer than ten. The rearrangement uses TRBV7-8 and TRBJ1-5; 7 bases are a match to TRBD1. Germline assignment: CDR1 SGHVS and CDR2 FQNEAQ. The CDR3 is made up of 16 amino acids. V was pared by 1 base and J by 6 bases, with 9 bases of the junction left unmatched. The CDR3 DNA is TGTGCCAGCAGCTTAGAGGGCACAGGGGTCGCTCAGCCCCAGCATTTT. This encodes CASSLEGTGVAQPQHF.

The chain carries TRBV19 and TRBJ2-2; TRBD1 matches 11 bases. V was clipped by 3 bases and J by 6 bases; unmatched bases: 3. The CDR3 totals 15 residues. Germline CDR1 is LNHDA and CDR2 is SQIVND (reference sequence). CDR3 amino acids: CASSMWGQGAGELFF. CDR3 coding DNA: TGTGCCAGTAGTATGTGGGGACAGGGGGCCGGGGAGCTGTTTTTT.

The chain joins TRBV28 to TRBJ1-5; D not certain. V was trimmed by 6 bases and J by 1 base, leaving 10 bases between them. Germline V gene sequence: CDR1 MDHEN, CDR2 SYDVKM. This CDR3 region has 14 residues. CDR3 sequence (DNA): TGTGCCAGCAGGGAAGGGAGGAGCAATCAGCCCCAGCATTTT. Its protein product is CASREGRSNQPQHF.

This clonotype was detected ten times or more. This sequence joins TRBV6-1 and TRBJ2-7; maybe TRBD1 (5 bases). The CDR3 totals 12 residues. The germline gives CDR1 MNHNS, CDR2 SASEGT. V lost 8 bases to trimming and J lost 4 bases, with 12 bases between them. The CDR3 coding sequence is TGTGCCAGCCAAAGGACACCGTACGAGCAGTACTTC. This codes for CASQRTPYEQYF.

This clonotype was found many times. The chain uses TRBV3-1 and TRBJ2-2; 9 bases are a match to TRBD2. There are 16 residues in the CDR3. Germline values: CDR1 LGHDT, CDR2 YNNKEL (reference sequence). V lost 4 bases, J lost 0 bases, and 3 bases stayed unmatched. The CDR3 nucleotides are TGTGCCAGCAGCCCGCTAGCGGGATCGAACACCGGGGAGCTGTTTTTT. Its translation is CASSPLAGSNTGELFF.

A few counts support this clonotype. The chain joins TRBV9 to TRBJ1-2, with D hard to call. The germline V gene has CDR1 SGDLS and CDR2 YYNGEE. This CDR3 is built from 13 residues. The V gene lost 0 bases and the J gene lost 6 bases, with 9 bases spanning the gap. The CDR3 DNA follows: TGTGCCAGCAGCGTAGCTACGTACGATGGCTACACCTTC. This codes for CASSVATYDGYTF.

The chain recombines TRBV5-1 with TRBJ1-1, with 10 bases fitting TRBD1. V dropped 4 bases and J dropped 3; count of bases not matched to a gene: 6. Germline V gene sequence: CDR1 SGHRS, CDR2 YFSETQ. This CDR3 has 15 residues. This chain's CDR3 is CASSPRTGGHTEAFF. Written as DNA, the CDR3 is TGCGCCAGCAGCCCCCGGACAGGGGGACACACTGAAGCTTTCTTT.

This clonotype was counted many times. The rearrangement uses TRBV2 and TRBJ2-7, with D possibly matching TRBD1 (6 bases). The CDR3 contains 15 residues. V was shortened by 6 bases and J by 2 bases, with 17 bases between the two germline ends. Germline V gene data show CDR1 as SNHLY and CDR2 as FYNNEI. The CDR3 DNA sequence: TGTGCCAGCAGCGCAACCGGGACATTTGCCTACGAGCAGTACTTC. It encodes CASSATGTFAYEQYF. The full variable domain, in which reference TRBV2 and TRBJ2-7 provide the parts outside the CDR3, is EPEVTQTPSHQVTQMGQEVILRCVPISNHLYFYWYRQILGQKVEFLVSFYNNEISEKSEIFDDQFSVERPDGSNFTLKIRSTKLEDSAMYFCASSATGTFAYEQYFGPGTRLTVT.

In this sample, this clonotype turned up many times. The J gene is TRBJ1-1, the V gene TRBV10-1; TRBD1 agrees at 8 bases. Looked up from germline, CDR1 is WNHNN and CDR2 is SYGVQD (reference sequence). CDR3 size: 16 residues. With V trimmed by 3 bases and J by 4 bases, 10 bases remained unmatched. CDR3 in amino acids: CASSDLFGQGSTEAFF. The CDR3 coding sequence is TGCGCCAGCAGTGACCTCTTTGGACAGGGTAGCACTGAAGCTTTCTTT.

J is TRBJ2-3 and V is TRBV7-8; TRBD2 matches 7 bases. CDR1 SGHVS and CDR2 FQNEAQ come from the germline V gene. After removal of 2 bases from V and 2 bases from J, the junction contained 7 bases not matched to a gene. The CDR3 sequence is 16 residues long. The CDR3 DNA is TGTGCCAGCAGCTTATGGGGGAGGGCCGTCACAGATACGCAGTATTTT. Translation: CASSLWGRAVTDTQYF.